The clone carrying this TCR beta chain was seen more than once but under ten times. Its antigen is undetermined. The data stem from a study of CD8 T cells in Susac syndrome. In germline, CDR1 is SGHTA, CDR2 FQGNSA. This CDR3 is built from 15 residues. The trim removed 5 bases at V and 1 base at J, leaving 3 bases unmatched. Negative isolation was used for CD8+ and CD4+ T cells and FACS enrichment for TEMRA cells. Findings of the study overall: As acknowledged by the study, its TCR sequencing and HLA analysis included a relatively small number of individuals. No clonal expansion appeared among CD4+ T cells in Susac patients.

Reverse transcription used about 0.45 to 1 ug RNA and random hexamers. By means of immunoSEQ multiplex PCR, TCR beta CDR3 spanning 54 Vbeta and 13 Jbeta underwent amplification. TCRdb analysed the immunoSEQ multiplex PCR reads with MiXCR anew, one entry per CDR3 protein. The sample consists of tens of thousands of distinct CDR3 sequences, roughly 91% of them appearing once. This clonotype was obtained from a human donor with Susac syndrome. Sample: CD4+ T cells from PBMCs. The chain uses TRBV7-2 and TRBJ2-2, with 8 bases that match TRBD1. Here the CDR3 DNA reads TGTGCCAGCAGCCGACAGGGGCGGAACACCGGGGAGCTGTTTTTT. It translates to CASSRQGRNTGELFF.